The 28 T cell receptor beta chains presented below share a single source sample, sequenced in a study of cytomegalovirus exposure and HLA in healthy donors. Researchers ran the PCR with 60 Vbeta and 13 Jbeta primers. Measured with immunoSEQ multiplex PCR; TCRdb has only the in-frame clones, and not every one. Of 110,000 to 150,000 clones listed, roughly four fifths were seen once; the top ten hold about 6.4%. The sample was PBMCs. These receptors were obtained from a man aged 25-40 years in good health and CMV-seronegative.

This clone was seen more than once but under ten times. This chain links TRBV6-5 with TRBJ2-3; 10 positions agree with TRBD2. The CDR3 is 15 amino acids. Germline trimming cut 6 bases from V and 4 bases from J; bases unmatched to any gene: 7. Germline CDR1 and CDR2: MNHEY and SVGAGI. For the CDR3, the DNA is TGTGCCAGCAGGCCTCCAGCGGGGGGGCCAGATACGCAGTATTTT. Translation: CASRPPAGGPDTQYF.

This rearrangement joins TRBV5-1 to TRBJ1-5; 8 nucleotides align to TRBD1. The junction had 2 bases not matched to a gene; V was cut back by 3 bases and J by 0 bases. The germline CDR1 and CDR2 sequences are SGHRS and YFSETQ. This CDR3 contains 15 residues. The DNA of the CDR3 is TGCGCCAGCAGCTCGACAGGGGATAGCAATCAGCCCCAGCATTTT. It yields the protein CASSSTGDSNQPQHF. Complete variable domain (other parts from reference TRBV5-1 and TRBJ1-5): KAGVTQTPRYLIKTRGQQVTLSCSPISGHRSVSWYQQTPGQGLQFLFEYFSETQRNKGNFPGRFSGRQFSNSRSEMNVSTLELGDSALYLCASSSTGDSNQPQHFGDGTRLSIL.

This clone has a handful of counts. The chain couples TRBV4-2 to TRBJ2-7; D is uncertain. Trimming removed 0 bases at V and 1 base at J, with 13 bases between. The V gene's germline CDR1 is LGHNA and CDR2 YNFKEQ. The CDR3 consists of 16 residues. CDR3 loop: CASSQDTAALSYEQYF. As DNA, the CDR3 is TGTGCCAGCAGCCAAGATACGGCGGCTCTGTCCTACGAGCAGTACTTC.

The rearrangement links TRBV5-1 to TRBJ1-5; D perhaps matches TRBD1 (6 bases). The CDR3 has 14 residues. Between the trimmed V and J ends, which lost 4 bases and 5 bases, there was a span of 13 bases. Germline CDR1 and CDR2: SGHRS and YFSETQ. The CDR3, as DNA: TGCGCCAGCAGCCCACAGGGTTTCGATCAGCCCCAGCATTTT. Amino acid sequence: CASSPQGFDQPQHF.

In this sample, this clone turned up a few times. This chain links TRBV10-3 with TRBJ2-1; 7 nucleotides match TRBD1. CDR1 and CDR2 (germline): ENHRY, SYGVKD. The length of the CDR3 is 15 residues. V shed 3 bases, J shed 5 bases, and the junction held 7 bases outside the gene matches. This CDR3 is CAISEPGQADNEQFF. As DNA, the CDR3 is TGTGCCATCAGTGAACCAGGACAGGCAGACAATGAGCAGTTCTTC.

The chain combines TRBV9 with TRBJ1-2; a weak D match, TRBD1 (5 bases). Trimming shortened V by 1 base and J by 0 bases, and 13 bases separated the two germline ends. CDR1 and CDR2 from the germline V gene are SGDLS and YYNGEE. This CDR3 has 16 amino acids. The CDR3, as DNA: TGTGCCAGCAGCGTAAAGACGACAGCCGCTAACTATGGCTACACCTTC. It translates to CASSVKTTAANYGYTF.

This chain uses TRBV2 with TRBJ1-2, with D possibly TRBD1 on 5 matching bases. Germline values: CDR1 SNHLY, CDR2 FYNNEI. Trimming removed 2 bases from V and 2 bases from J, with 9 bases in between. This CDR3 region has 14 residues. The CDR3 DNA is TGTGCCAGCAGTGAACTTTGGACAAACTATGGCTACACCTTC. This codes for CASSELWTNYGYTF. Drawing the rest from reference TRBV2 and TRBJ1-2, the complete variable domain is EPEVTQTPSHQVTQMGQEVILRCVPISNHLYFYWYRQILGQKVEFLVSFYNNEISEKSEIFDDQFSVERPDGSNFTLKIRSTKLEDSAMYFCASSELWTNYGYTFGSGTRLTVV.

This clone has just one count. This rearrangement joins TRBV6-6 to TRBJ2-5; 13 nucleotides match TRBD2. Germline CDR1 MNHNY, CDR2 SVGAGI (reference sequence). This CDR3 comprises 15 residues. J gave up 3 bases and V 4 bases, and 2 bases lay outside the gene matches. CDR3 in amino acids: CASSWGTSGEETQYF. The CDR3, as DNA: TGTGCCAGCAGTTGGGGGACTAGCGGGGAAGAGACCCAGTACTTC.

The sample holds one count of this clone. V usage is TRBV7-9 and J usage is TRBJ1-2, with D possibly being TRBD1 (6 bases). The CDR3 runs to 14 residues. From germline, CDR1 is SEHNR and CDR2 FQNEAQ (reference sequence). Trimming took 5 bases from V and 4 from J, leaving 14 bases between them. CDR3 nucleotides: TGTGCCAGCAGCCAGACAGGCGTCACCTATGGCTACACCTTC. As protein: CASSQTGVTYGYTF.

This clone was seen a few times. The rearrangement uses TRBV10-3 and TRBJ2-7; 10 bases are a match to TRBD2. The CDR3 contains 13 residues. The germline CDR1 and CDR2 sequences are ENHRY and SYGVKD. The V segment lost 11 bases and the J segment 6 bases; nucleotides outside the gene matches: 10. CDR3 sequence (DNA): TGTGCCGTATCTCTAGCGGGAGATACCGAGCAGTACTTC. Translation: CAVSLAGDTEQYF.

The V and J genes are TRBV30 and TRBJ1-3, with D tentatively TRBD1 (6 bases). Trimming removed 0 bases from V and 6 bases from J, with 9 bases in between. The CDR3 is 13 amino acids. From germline, CDR1 is GTSNPN and CDR2 SVGIG (reference sequence). The DNA of the CDR3 is TGTGCCTGGAGTGTAGGGGGAGAAAACACCATATATTTT. Protein sequence: CAWSVGGENTIYF. The variable domain in full, completed from reference TRBV30 and TRBJ1-3, reads SQTIHQWPATLVQPVGSPLSLECTVEGTSNPNLYWYRQAAGRGLQLLFYSVGIGQISSEVPQNLSASRPQDRQFILSSKKLLLSDSGFYLCAWSVGGENTIYFGEGSWLTVV.

The rearrangement uses TRBV11-2 and TRBJ2-1; the match to TRBD2 covers 11 bases. From germline, CDR1 is SGHAT and CDR2 FQNNGV. V was pared by 5 bases and J by 13 bases, with 4 bases of the junction left unmatched. The CDR3 consists of 12 residues. For the CDR3, the DNA is TGTGCCAGCAGCCCGCTAGCGGGAGGACAGTTCTTC. Encoded protein: CASSPLAGGQFF.

The chain combines TRBV19 with TRBJ2-1, with 9 bases that match TRBD1. Trimming at V came to 5 bases and at J to 7 bases, leaving 9 bases not matched to a gene. The CDR3 has 15 amino acids. CDR1 is LNHDA and CDR2 is SQIVND in the germline V gene (reference sequence). CDR3 nucleotide sequence: TGTGCCAGTAGTGGAAGACAGGGGGAGACGAATGAGCAGTTCTTC. As protein: CASSGRQGETNEQFF.

J is TRBJ2-1 and V is TRBV27, with 8 bases identical to TRBD1. Trimming cost V 5 bases and J 6 bases; bases outside gene matches: 6. The CDR3 length is 14 residues. Germline V CDR1 and CDR2: MNHEY, SMNVEV (reference sequence). CDR3 coding DNA: TGTGCCAGCAGTACAGGGGGAACGGTCAATGAGCAGTTCTTC. Translated, it gives CASSTGGTVNEQFF.

In its sample, this clone was seen a few times. A read error may account for a junction end that differs from germline. The chain couples TRBV7-9 to TRBJ2-7, with TRBD2 as a possible D gene (5 bases). CDR3 length: 11 amino acids. Germline CDR1 is SEHNR and CDR2 is FQNEAQ (reference sequence). The CDR3 loop is CASSLGLDFHF. The DNA for the CDR3 is TGTGCCAGCAGCTTAGGTCTGGACTTCCACTTC.

The chain employs TRBV4-1 and TRBJ2-7; TRBD1 matches at 7 bases. V gave up 1 base and J gave up 7 bases; unmatched junction bases: 16. Per the germline V gene, CDR1 is MGHRA and CDR2 is YSYEKL. The CDR3 has 17 residues. The CDR3 DNA reads TGCGCCAGCAGCCAAGGATTAGCCCGGGACAGCTCTCGGGAGCAGTACTTC. Its translation is CASSQGLARDSSREQYF.

This clone was seen a single time. The chain couples TRBV11-2 to TRBJ2-7; TRBD1 matches 11 bases. Trimming cost V 4 bases and J 4 bases; bases outside gene matches: 6. This CDR3 contains 15 residues. The germline V gene encodes CDR1 SGHAT and CDR2 FQNNGV. DNA of the CDR3: TGTGCCAGCAGCTGGTCCGGGACAGGGGGTTACGAGCAGTACTTC. Encoded protein: CASSWSGTGGYEQYF.

The V and J genes are TRBV5-1 and TRBJ2-5; tentatively, D is TRBD2 (5 bases). The closer fit of TRBJ2-7 to the DNA end suggests the J call may be wrong. Germline V gene lookup returns CDR1 SGHRS and CDR2 YFSETQ. The CDR3 contains 16 residues. CDR3 DNA: TGCGCCAGCAGCACGGGTCGGGGAACTCGTGCCTACGAGCAGTACTTC. It is translated as CASSTGRGTRAYEQYF.

The sample holds one count of this clone. This rearrangement joins TRBV18 to TRBJ2-5, with a weak D call TRBD2 (6 bases). The V gene lost 0 bases and the J gene lost 2 bases, with 10 bases spanning the gap. The germline gives CDR1 KGHSH, CDR2 LQKENI. The CDR3 has 15 residues. CDR3 nucleotide sequence: TGTGCCAGCTCACCACCTACTGGGGGGCAAGAGACCCAGTACTTC. Protein: CASSPPTGGQETQYF.

The chain joins TRBV2 to TRBJ1-5; D unresolved. Trimming shortened V by 3 bases and J by 7 bases, and 13 bases separated the two germline ends. Germline-derived CDR1 and CDR2 are SNHLY and FYNNEI. The CDR3 spans 14 residues. For the CDR3, the DNA is TGTGCCAGCAGTGAGAACGGGGTGGAACAGCCCCAGCATTTT. It is translated as CASSENGVEQPQHF.

The chain combines TRBV2 with TRBJ1-2; TRBD1 matches 7 bases. Germline V gene sequence: CDR1 SNHLY, CDR2 FYNNEI. The CDR3 is 14 amino acids. Trimming removed 6 bases from V and 4 bases from J; junction bases left unmatched: 8. CDR3 sequence reads: CASRVRQGFYGYTF. The CDR3 DNA follows: TGTGCCAGCAGGGTGAGACAGGGATTCTATGGCTACACCTTC.

The genes are TRBV11-3 and TRBJ2-2; no firm D call. There are 12 residues in the CDR3. CDR1 is SGHNT and CDR2 is YENEEA in the germline V gene. With 3 bases removed from V and 6 bases from J, the gap between germline ends came to 5 bases. For the CDR3, the DNA is TGTGCCAGCAGCTTCCAGGCCGGGGAGCTGTTTTTT. The encoded protein is CASSFQAGELFF.

The chain joins TRBV6-1 to TRBJ1-6; perhaps TRBD1 as D (6 bases). CDR3 size: 15 residues. V was shortened by 1 base and J by 7 bases, with 11 bases between the two germline ends. Germline V gene data show CDR1 as MNHNS and CDR2 as SASEGT. The CDR3 DNA is TGTGCCAGCAGTGAAGGGACGGGGGGCAATTCACCCCTCCACTTT. It is translated as CASSEGTGGNSPLHF.

The rearrangement uses TRBV9 and TRBJ2-5; D gene ambiguous. Deletions cut 3 bases from V and 1 base from J, with 7 bases between. CDR3 length: 13 residues. CDR1 is SGDLS, CDR2 YYNGEE, per germline. The CDR3 is CASSDSSQETQYF. CDR3 coding DNA: TGTGCCAGCAGCGATAGCAGCCAAGAGACCCAGTACTTC.

The chain is built from TRBV14 and TRBJ1-2; possible D gene TRBD1, 5 bases. V lost 4 bases and J lost 3, with 24 bases in between. There are 18 residues in the CDR3. The germline gives CDR1 SGHDN, CDR2 FVKESK. The CDR3, as DNA: TGTGCCAGCAGCCCAGCACTACGGGACTTCAAAAGGGACTATGGCTACACCTTC. This encodes CASSPALRDFKRDYGYTF.

This sequence joins TRBV27 and TRBJ2-7; TRBD1 matches at 9 bases. Germline V lookup: CDR1 MNHEY, CDR2 SMNVEV (reference sequence). This CDR3 comprises 15 residues. V lost 4 bases and J lost 0; bases outside the gene matches: 4. As DNA, the CDR3 is TGTGCCAGCAGTTACGGGACAGGGAGCTCCTACGAGCAGTACTTC. Protein sequence: CASSYGTGSSYEQYF.

The chain combines TRBV19 with TRBJ2-3; possible D gene TRBD2, 7 bases. CDR1 and CDR2 (germline): LNHDA, SQIVND (reference sequence). The V end was cut by 0 bases, the J end by 4 bases, with 11 bases between. This CDR3 region has 15 residues. In nucleotides, the CDR3 is TGTGCCAGTAGTATAGATAGGGGGAGGGCAGATACGCAGTATTTT. It is translated as CASSIDRGRADTQYF.

V gene TRBV15 combines with J gene TRBJ1-1; no definite D call. V shed 0 bases and J shed 4 bases, with 9 bases lying between them. The CDR3 extends over 14 amino acids. CDR1 and CDR2 (germline): LNHNV, YYDKDF (reference sequence). CDR3 DNA: TGTGCCACCAGCAGAGAAACCTTCAGCACTGAAGCTTTCTTT. Its translation is CATSRETFSTEAFF. The variable domain in full, completed from reference TRBV15 and TRBJ1-1, reads DAMVIQNPRYQVTQFGKPVTLSCSQTLNHNVMYWYQQKSSQAPKLLFHYYDKDFNNEADTPDNFQSRRPNTSFCFLDIRSPGLGDTAMYLCATSRETFSTEAFFGQGTRLTVV.